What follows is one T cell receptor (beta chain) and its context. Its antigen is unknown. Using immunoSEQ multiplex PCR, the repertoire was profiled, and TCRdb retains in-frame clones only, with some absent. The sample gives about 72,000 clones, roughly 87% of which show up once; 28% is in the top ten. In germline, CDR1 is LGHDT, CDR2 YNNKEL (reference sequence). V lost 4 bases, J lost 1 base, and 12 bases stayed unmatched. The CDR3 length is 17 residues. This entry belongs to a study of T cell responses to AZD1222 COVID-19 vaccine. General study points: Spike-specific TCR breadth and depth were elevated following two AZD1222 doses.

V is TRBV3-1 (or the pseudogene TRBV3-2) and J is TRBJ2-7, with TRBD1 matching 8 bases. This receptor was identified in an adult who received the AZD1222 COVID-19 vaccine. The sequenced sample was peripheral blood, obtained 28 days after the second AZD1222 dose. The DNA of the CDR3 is TGTGCCAGCAGCCCCTCGACAGGGGCCAAAAAGTCCTACGAGCAGTACTTC. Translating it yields CASSPSTGAKKSYEQYF.